The 10 T cell receptor beta chains listed next were all sequenced from one sample in a study of response to subunit inactivated influenza vaccine (dated by TCRdb to the late 2010s). The library relied on RT-PCR. Sequencing used an Illumina HiSeq 2500. The public reads were quality trimmed at Q25 with fastp and then assembled into clones with MiXCR by TCRdb, keeping productive beta chains. Rows merge per CDR3 protein into single entries with the most common DNA and genes. This sample lists under 800,000 distinct CDR3 sequences; approximately 13% were detected once. Of the sample, around 7.3% falls within the top ten clones. The sequencing here drew on PBMCs from blood, taken less than 15 days before vaccination. The source is a man between 50 and 59 years old who received an inactivated influenza vaccine. Donor details come from another sample of the same person, matched by shared clones.

V and J are TRBV18 and TRBJ2-2; TRBD2 matches 7 bases. From germline, CDR1 is KGHSH and CDR2 LQKENI. This CDR3 comprises 16 residues. J was trimmed by 1 base and V by 2 bases; bases with no gene match: 4. The CDR3 region has the DNA TGTGCCAGCTCACCAGTGGCTAGCGGGAACACCGGGGAGCTGTTTTTT. It encodes CASSPVASGNTGELFF.

V usage is TRBV3-1 and J usage is TRBJ2-5; TRBD1 or TRBD2 may be the D gene (6 bases each). The V gene lost 0 bases and the J gene lost 4 bases, with 12 bases spanning the gap. Per germline, CDR1 LGHDT and CDR2 YNNKEL (reference sequence). The CDR3 is 15 residues long. This CDR3 is CASSQELWGAETQYF. CDR3 in DNA: TGTGCCAGCAGCCAAGAGTTGTGGGGGGCAGAGACCCAGTACTTC.

V is TRBV4-3 and J is TRBJ1-1, with D tentatively TRBD1 (6 bases). CDR1 and CDR2 (germline): LGHNA, YSLEER. Trimming cost V 0 bases and J 2 bases, with 10 bases left between them. This CDR3 is built from 15 residues. CDR3 protein: CASSQEEGGNTEAFF. CDR3 DNA: TGCGCCAGCAGCCAAGAGGAAGGGGGAAACACTGAAGCTTTCTTT.

This clonotype was seen only a few times. V usage is TRBV5-1 and J usage is TRBJ1-1; 8 nucleotides match TRBD1. The ends lost 4 bases at V and 3 bases at J; junction bases unmatched: 11. Germline loops: CDR1 SGHRS, CDR2 YFSETQ. CDR3 size: 16 residues. Written as DNA, the CDR3 is TGCGCCAGCAGCGTCACCGGGACAGGAGGGGACACTGAAGCTTTCTTT. This translates into CASSVTGTGGDTEAFF.

This clonotype showed up just a few times. V usage is TRBV4-2 and J usage is TRBJ1-5, with 7 bases that match TRBD1. Germline CDR1 reads LGHNA; CDR2 reads YNFKEQ. V lost 0 bases, J lost 7 bases, and 6 bases stayed unmatched. The CDR3 has 15 residues. In nucleotides, the CDR3 is TGTGCCAGCAGCCAAGATGAGGGGGCCCGGCAGCCCCAGCATTTT. Translation: CASSQDEGARQPQHF.

This clonotype has just a few counts. The gene calls are TRBV2 and TRBJ2-7, with 7 nucleotides matching TRBD1. V was clipped by 7 bases and J by 2 bases; unmatched bases: 23. The CDR3 runs 19 residues. Germline values: CDR1 SNHLY, CDR2 FYNNEI. CDR3 bases: TGTGCCAGCACCGTATCGATGGGGACAGATTCCTTCCTGGCCTACGAGCAGTACTTC. This sequence encodes CASTVSMGTDSFLAYEQYF.

About this clonotype itself: An end of the junction differs from the germline gene, which may be a read error. The rearrangement uses TRBV12-3 or TRBV12-4 and TRBJ2-3; TRBD2 matches at 8 bases. This CDR3 spans 11 amino acids. CDR3 nucleotides: TGTGCCAGCAGTCCCGGGCGGCGGGGGGTTTTT. Translating it yields CASSPGRRGVF.

The CDR3 region has the DNA TGTGCCAGCAGTCACATCGACAGGTACCAAGAGACCCAGTACTTC. Translating gives CASSHIDRYQETQYF. The V call is TRBV6-2 or TRBV6-3, the J call TRBJ2-5; D might be TRBD1 (6 bases). CDR1 and CDR2 from the germline V gene are MNHEY and SVGEGT. This CDR3 is built from 15 residues. The V end lost 5 bases, the J end lost 0 bases, and 13 bases lay between the germline ends.

This clonotype was counted a few times. This sequence joins TRBV20-1 and TRBJ2-7; D ambiguous. Trimming left V 3 bases short and J 3 bases short, with 9 bases between. CDR3 length equals 12 residues. Germline V CDR1 and CDR2: DFQATT, SNEGSKA (reference sequence). The CDR3 DNA follows: TGCAGTGCTAGTAAGTCCCTCTACGAGCAGTACTTC. Residues: CSASKSLYEQYF.

This clonotype was detected many times. The V and J genes are TRBV6-2 or TRBV6-3 and TRBJ2-1, with 8 positions matching TRBD1. Germline V CDR1 and CDR2: MNHEY, SVGEGT. Trimming cost V 9 bases and J 2 bases; bases outside gene matches: 12. This CDR3 is 16 amino acids long. The DNA of the CDR3 is TGTGCCAGTTCTCCAGGGGGCCCTCACCCCTACAATGAGCAGTTCTTC. The encoded protein is CASSPGGPHPYNEQFF.